The 3 T cell receptor beta chains in this list originate from one sample, sequenced in a study of cytomegalovirus exposure and HLA in healthy donors. With 60 Vbeta and 13 Jbeta primers, the PCR was carried out. Method: immunoSEQ multiplex PCR; TCRdb's copy keeps in-frame clones and lacks some. The sample includes 200,000 to 250,000 clones. Source material: PBMCs. These TCRs come from a girl aged 2-10 years in good health and CMV-seropositive.

The rearrangement uses TRBV6-6 and TRBJ2-3, with D possibly TRBD1 on 5 matching bases. Trimming shortened V by 0 bases and J by 0 bases, and 7 bases separated the two germline ends. The CDR3 spans 15 residues. CDR1 and CDR2 from the germline V gene are MNHNY and SVGAGI (reference sequence). The CDR3 sequence: CASSYSSGSTDTQYF. DNA of the CDR3: TGTGCCAGCAGTTACTCGTCAGGGAGCACAGATACGCAGTATTTT.

This chain uses TRBV6-5 with TRBJ2-5, with D perhaps matching TRBD2 (6 bases). Germline CDR1 and CDR2: MNHEY and SVGAGI. The length of the CDR3 is 13 residues. Trimming shortened V by 7 bases and J by 5 bases, and 14 bases separated the two germline ends. In DNA form, the CDR3 reads TGTGCCAGCACCCGTGGGGGGATCGAGACCCAGTACTTC. Its protein is CASTRGGIETQYF.

CDR3 coding DNA: TGTGCCAGCAGCCCAACAGGGGTCCTTAATGAAAAACTGTTTTTT. This sequence encodes CASSPTGVLNEKLFF. The rearrangement uses TRBV7-9 and TRBJ1-4, with 7 nucleotides matching TRBD1. The CDR3 totals 15 residues. V lost 5 bases and J lost 4; bases outside the gene matches: 7. The germline gives CDR1 SEHNR, CDR2 FQNEAQ (reference sequence).